The 20 T cell receptor beta chains listed next were all sequenced from one sample in a study of Tregs in tolerant kidney transplant recipients. Sequenced by immunoSEQ multiplex PCR; TCRdb stores in-frame clones only, minus some. The sample has more than 60,000 clones; about 98% are singletons. This specimen was CD4+ T cells from blood, taken before the transplant. Receptors were obtained from a human donor who received a combined kidney and bone marrow transplant.

This chain connects TRBV7-2 to TRBJ2-2; TRBD2 might be the D (7 bases). The germline gives CDR1 SGHTA, CDR2 FQGNSA. The CDR3 has 15 amino acids. Trimming shortened V by 0 bases and J by 5 bases, and 10 bases separated the two germline ends. CDR3 loop: CASSLAGGRTGELFF. CDR3 sequence (DNA): TGTGCCAGCAGCTTAGCGGGGGGGCGGACCGGGGAGCTGTTTTTT.

This clone showed up just once. The gene calls are TRBV14 and TRBJ2-1, with 8 bases lining up with TRBD2. The germline CDR1 and CDR2 sequences are SGHDN and FVKESK. Losses at the gene ends were 3 bases for V and 5 bases for J; bases not matched to a gene: 9. The CDR3 spans 16 residues. The CDR3 protein is CASSHIGGGLNNEQFF. Written as DNA, the CDR3 is TGTGCCAGCAGCCACATCGGGGGGGGCTTGAACAATGAGCAGTTCTTC.

The rearrangement links TRBV10-3 to TRBJ2-2; no reliable D call. CDR1 and CDR2 (germline): ENHRY, SYGVKD. Trimming shortened V by 6 bases and J by 5 bases, and 7 bases separated the two germline ends. This CDR3 spans 12 amino acids. For the CDR3, the DNA is TGTGCCATCAGGTCGTATACCGGGGAGCTGTTTTTT. This gives the protein CAIRSYTGELFF.

This clone appeared a single time. This chain links TRBV7-2 with TRBJ2-7; TRBD1 agrees at 7 bases. The CDR3 runs to 17 residues. Losses at the gene ends were 6 bases for V and 2 bases for J; bases not matched to a gene: 16. Germline V gene sequence: CDR1 SGHTA, CDR2 FQGNSA. The chain's CDR3 is CASRAGTAYGFTYEQYF. The CDR3 DNA is TGTGCCAGCAGGGCCGGGACAGCTTACGGATTTACCTACGAGCAGTACTTC. The complete variable domain, with remaining parts taken from reference TRBV7-2 and TRBJ2-7, reads GAGVSQSPSNKVTEKGKDVELRCDPISGHTALYWYRQSLGQGLEFLIYFQGNSAPDKSGLPSDRFSAERTGGSVSTLTIQRTQQEDSAVYLCASRAGTAYGFTYEQYFGPGTRLTVT.

CDR3 residues: CASSKDRGHEQYF. The CDR3 DNA reads as TGTGCCAGCAGCAAAGACAGGGGCCACGAGCAGTACTTC. The V gene is TRBV7-6, the J gene TRBJ2-7; 8 bases map to TRBD1. J lost 5 bases, V lost 5 bases, and 5 bases had no gene match. The germline V gene has CDR1 SGHVS and CDR2 FNYEAQ. This CDR3 spans 13 amino acids. Variable domain in full (rest from reference TRBV7-6 and TRBJ2-7): GAGVSQSPRYKVTKRGQDVALRCDPISGHVSLYWYRQALGQGPEFLTYFNYEAQQDKSGLPNDRFSAERPEGSISTLTIQRTEQRDSAMYRCASSKDRGHEQYFGPGTRLTVT.

This chain connects TRBV7-9 to TRBJ1-1; TRBD1 agrees at 7 bases. The CDR3 runs to 14 residues. The germline CDR1 and CDR2 sequences are SEHNR and FQNEAQ (reference sequence). With 5 bases clipped from V and 3 bases from J, the junction kept 6 bases outside the gene matches. The CDR3 DNA reads as TGTGCCAGCAGCGAACGACAGGGATACACTGAAGCTTTCTTT. Translation: CASSERQGYTEAFF.

The chain joins TRBV7-3 to TRBJ2-3; D is perhaps TRBD2 (5 bases). The CDR3 covers 14 residues. Germline CDR1 reads SGHTA; CDR2 reads FQGTGA. V was cut by 1 base and J by 4 bases, with 9 bases left in between. CDR3 DNA: TGTGCCAGCAGCTTAAATGTCGGGGCAGATACGCAGTATTTT. Protein sequence: CASSLNVGADTQYF.

This chain uses TRBV4-1 with TRBJ1-1; no definite D call. This CDR3 is 17 amino acids long. CDR1 is MGHRA and CDR2 is YSYEKL in the germline V gene. V was pared by 0 bases and J by 0 bases, with 14 bases between. In DNA, the CDR3 is TGCGCCAGCAGCCAAGATCGTGCGAGGGAGATGAACACTGAAGCTTTCTTT. Translation: CASSQDRAREMNTEAFF.

A remark on this clone: Its ends do not fully match the called genes, so a read error is possible. This chain links TRBV4-3 with TRBJ2-7, with 9 bases identical to TRBD2. The CDR3 sequence is 12 residues long. CDR1 is LGHNA and CDR2 is YSLEER in the germline V gene. CDR3 loop: CASSQGVSGSSF. In nucleotides, the CDR3 is TGCGCCAGCAGCCAGGGTGTTAGCGGGAGTAGCTTC.

The rearrangement links TRBV4-2 to TRBJ1-2; TRBD1 matches 9 bases. The CDR3 totals 19 residues. Germline V gives CDR1 LGHNA, CDR2 YNFKEQ. J gave up 0 bases and V 3 bases, and 14 bases lay outside the gene matches. The CDR3 loop reads CASSHARTGQGRANYGYTF. CDR3 DNA: TGTGCCAGCAGCCACGCCCGGACCGGACAGGGGCGTGCTAACTATGGCTACACCTTC.

V usage is TRBV6-6 and J usage is TRBJ2-7; 8 bases are shared with TRBD1. Germline trimming cut 0 bases from V and 0 bases from J; bases unmatched to any gene: 1. The CDR3 runs to 15 residues. Per germline, CDR1 MNHNY and CDR2 SVGAGI (reference sequence). CDR3 DNA sequence: TGTGCCAGCAGTTACTCGACAGGGGCCTCCTACGAGCAGTACTTC. Its translation: CASSYSTGASYEQYF.

The rearrangement uses TRBV7-2 and TRBJ1-1, with TRBD1 identical over 7 bases. With V trimmed by 5 bases and J by 0 bases, 3 bases remained unmatched. CDR1 SGHTA and CDR2 FQGNSA come from the germline V gene. The CDR3 has 14 residues. DNA for the CDR3: TGTGCCAGCAGCGGAGGGGGCATGAACACTGAAGCTTTCTTT. Translation: CASSGGGMNTEAFF.

This clone was recorded once. The CDR3 region is CASSLIGGGRFF. The CDR3 bases are TGTGCCAGCAGTTTAATCGGGGGGGGGCGGTTCTTC. The V and J genes are TRBV7-2 and TRBJ2-1; 8 bases are a match to TRBD2. CDR1 and CDR2 (germline): SGHTA, FQGNSA. J lost 15 bases, V lost 6 bases, and 10 bases had no gene match. The CDR3 spans 12 residues.

This clone was seen a single time. This chain links TRBV6-5 with TRBJ1-1; D not resolved. This CDR3 region has 14 residues. Germline CDR1 and CDR2: MNHEY and SVGAGI. V was clipped by 2 bases and J by 1 base, with 8 bases between them. This CDR3 is CASSYGGTNTEAFF. The CDR3 bases are TGTGCCAGCAGTTACGGCGGAACGAACACTGAAGCTTTCTTT.

The chain carries TRBV4-2 and TRBJ2-3; TRBD2 aligns across 9 bases. V was pared by 1 base and J by 4 bases, with 3 bases of the junction left unmatched. The CDR3 has 15 amino acids. The germline V gene encodes CDR1 LGHNA and CDR2 YNFKEQ. The CDR3 region has the DNA TGTGCCAGCAGCCAAGGGCGGGGGGGCCCAGATACGCAGTATTTT. Its protein product is CASSQGRGGPDTQYF.

J is TRBJ1-4 and V is TRBV5-1; D gene unclear. Germline V gene sequence: CDR1 SGHRS, CDR2 YFSETQ. This CDR3 has 16 residues. The germline V and J ends were trimmed by 0 bases and 2 bases, with 11 bases remaining between them. For the CDR3, the DNA is TGCGCCAGCAGCTTGGCTCTAGGCAGTACTAATGAAAAACTGTTTTTT. It encodes CASSLALGSTNEKLFF.

This clone was detected only once. The chain is built from TRBV29-1 and TRBJ2-3; no firm D call. This CDR3 spans 15 amino acids. V was trimmed by 0 bases and J by 2 bases, leaving 12 bases between them. Germline V gene sequence: CDR1 SQVTM, CDR2 ANQGSEA. The CDR3 region has the DNA TGCAGCGTTGAAGATCGTAGAGTAATCACAGATACGCAGTATTTT. It encodes CSVEDRRVITDTQYF.

The chain couples TRBV7-3 to TRBJ2-1, with 8 bases fitting TRBD1. The CDR3 totals 15 residues. V shed 5 bases, J shed 8 bases, and the junction held 11 bases outside the gene matches. The germline CDR1 and CDR2 sequences are SGHTA and FQGTGA. CDR3 in amino acids: CASSPRSGGSDEQFF. The CDR3 nucleotides read TGTGCCAGCAGCCCGCGGTCAGGGGGCTCGGATGAGCAGTTCTTC.

V usage is TRBV7-8 and J usage is TRBJ2-7; D perhaps matches TRBD1 (5 bases). The germline CDR1 and CDR2 sequences are SGHVS and FQNEAQ. CDR3 length: 16 amino acids. V dropped 2 bases and J dropped 3 bases, with 17 bases sitting between them. The DNA for the CDR3 is TGTGCCAGCAGCTTAATGGGGCTCCTACAAAACTACGAGCAGTACTTC. It is translated as CASSLMGLLQNYEQYF.

The V and J genes are TRBV10-3 and TRBJ1-5; 7 positions agree with TRBD1. J was trimmed by 5 bases and V by 3 bases; bases with no gene match: 13. The CDR3 runs to 17 residues. In germline, CDR1 is ENHRY, CDR2 SYGVKD. The chain's CDR3 is CAISEEVKTGSYQPQHF. The CDR3, as DNA: TGTGCCATCAGTGAAGAGGTAAAGACAGGGTCTTATCAGCCCCAGCATTTT.